A selection of T cell receptor beta chains follows, all from one sample in a study of cytomegalovirus exposure and HLA in healthy donors. The table came from immunoSEQ multiplex PCR; TCRdb's copy has only in-frame clones and leaves some out. The data contain approximately 120,000 clones, about four fifths of them singletons. The sequenced sample was PBMCs. The receptors shown here come from a woman between 50 and 59 years old in good health and CMV-seropositive. Each CDR3 is given with its conserved first and last residue. A D gene is named only where the DNA matches it firmly. A row's size may be missing; if present it is once, few, many or a size class.

NA	TRBV18	TRBJ2-7	NA	CASSPRATLSGANEQYF	TGTGCCAGCTCACCAAGGGCTACCTTATCGGGAGCCAACGAGCAGTACTTC
NA	TRBV7-6	TRBJ1-2	few	CASSLAALYGYTF	TGTGCCAGCAGCTTGGCGGCCCTCTATGGCTACACCTTC
NA	TRBV18	TRBJ1-2	NA	CASSSRQSTNYGYTF	TGTGCCAGCTCATCGAGACAGTCGACTAACTATGGCTACACCTTC
NA	TRBV6-6	TRBJ2-4	NA	CASSPGGYGIQYF	TGTGCCAGCAGCCCCGGCGGGTATGGCATTCAGTACTTC
NA	TRBV7-6	TRBJ2-3	NA	CASSLIAASTDTQYF	TGTGCCAGCAGCTTAATTGCGGCTAGCACAGATACGCAGTATTTT
NA	TRBV4-1	TRBJ1-1	NA	CASSQPLKGGLNTEAFF	TGCGCCAGCAGCCAACCCCTGAAGGGGGGGTTGAACACTGAAGCTTTCTTT
NA	TRBV29-1	TRBJ2-5	few	CSVEGTGRTQYF	TGCAGCGTTGAAGGGACGGGGAGAACCCAGTACTTC
NA	TRBV4-3	TRBJ1-2	NA	CASSQDRAGDGYTF	TGCGCCAGCAGCCAAGATCGGGCAGGGGATGGCTACACCTTC
NA	TRBV10-3	TRBJ2-6	NA	CAISEVRVSGANVLTF	TGTGCCATCAGTGAAGTGCGGGTATCTGGGGCCAACGTCCTGACTTTC
NA	TRBV6-5	TRBJ2-5	once	CASSPGGRVLETQYF	TGTGCCAGCAGCCCGGGGGGCAGGGTACTAGAGACCCAGTACTTC
NA	TRBV5-1	TRBJ1-6	few	CASSPDGANSPLHF	TGCGCCAGCAGCCCAGACGGAGCCAATTCACCCCTCCACTTT
TRBD1	TRBV19	TRBJ2-1	NA	CASSRQGISSYNEQFF	TGTGCCAGTAGCAGACAGGGCATAAGCTCCTACAATGAGCAGTTCTTC
TRBD1	TRBV6-5	TRBJ1-5	few	CASSSGQGNQPQHF	TGTGCCAGCAGCTCGGGACAGGGTAATCAGCCCCAGCATTTT
TRBD2	TRBV7-2	TRBJ2-7	NA	CASSSTSGRVHEQYF	TGTGCCAGCAGCTCGACTAGCGGGAGGGTCCACGAGCAGTACTTC
TRBD2	TRBV2	TRBJ2-5	NA	CASSGAASGGETQYF	TGTGCCAGCAGTGGGGCGGCTAGCGGTGGAGAGACCCAGTACTTC
TRBD1	TRBV29-1	TRBJ1-2	few	CSVATGAGYGYTF	TGCAGCGTTGCGACAGGGGCGGGCTATGGCTACACCTTC
TRBD1	TRBV18	TRBJ1-2	NA	CASSQIRGQGFGYTF	TGTGCCAGCTCACAGATTAGGGGACAGGGCTTTGGCTACACCTTC
TRBD2	TRBV4-1	TRBJ2-1	NA	CASTPSGTSGSEQFF	TGCGCCAGCACCCCCTCCGGGACTAGCGGGAGTGAGCAGTTCTTC
NA	TRBV7-2	TRBJ2-1	NA	CASSPSRVYNEQFF	TGTGCCAGCAGCCCTAGTCGAGTCTACAATGAGCAGTTCTTC
TRBD2	TRBV30	TRBJ2-5	few	CAWSPGGETQYF	TGTGCCTGGAGTCCCGGGGGGGAGACCCAGTACTTC
TRBD1	TRBV9	TRBJ1-2	once	CASSGHRGNYGYTF	TGTGCCAGCAGCGGGCACAGGGGGAACTATGGCTACACCTTC
TRBD1	TRBV7-6	TRBJ2-7	NA	CASSFGQGYEQYF	TGTGCCAGCAGCTTTGGACAGGGGTACGAGCAGTACTTC
NA	TRBV5-1	TRBJ2-5	NA	CASSPSRETQYF	TGCGCCAGCAGCCCCTCCAGGGAGACCCAGTACTTC